A selection of T cell receptor beta chains follows, all from one sample in a study of CD8 T cells in ankylosing spondylitis. One entry per CDR3 protein results from TCRdb running MiXCR on the 5' RACE reads. The sample lists approximately 440,000 distinct CDR3 sequences; about 15% were seen once. Input material: blood, either unsorted or a sorted T cell fraction (not recorded which). The source of these receptors is a male donor with ankylosing spondylitis. The CDR3 runs from the conserved cysteine through the conserved F or W. Fields, in order: D gene, clone size, V gene, J gene, CDR3 DNA, CDR3 protein. A D gene is named only where the DNA matches it firmly. Only some rows state a clone size, as once, few, many or a class for expanded clones.

D: -
size: few
V: TRBV5-1
J: TRBJ2-3
DNA: TGCGCCAGCAGCTTGGCACGAGACACAGATACGCAGTATTTT
CDR3: CASSLARDTDTQYF

D: TRBD2
size: many
V: TRBV6-1
J: TRBJ2-7
DNA: TGTGCCAGCAGATCTAGCGGGGGCTACGAGCAGTACTTC
CDR3: CASRSSGGYEQYF

D: TRBD1
size: few
V: TRBV12-3/TRBV12-4
J: TRBJ1-1
DNA: TGTGCCAGCAGTGCCCGGGACAGGGGGGGGACTGAAGCTTTCTTT
CDR3: CASSARDRGGTEAFF

D: TRBD2
size: -
V: TRBV28
J: TRBJ2-3
DNA: TGTGCCAGCGGCTCAGCGGGAGAAGTAAAAGATACGCAGTATTTT
CDR3: CASGSAGEVKDTQYF

D: -
size: few
V: TRBV3-1
J: TRBJ2-5
DNA: TGTGCCAGCAGCCAAGGGACATATCTAGAGACCCAGTACTTC
CDR3: CASSQGTYLETQYF

D: TRBD2
size: -
V: TRBV4-2
J: TRBJ2-7
DNA: TGTGCCAGCAGCCACGAGGCCCAAAGGACTAGCGGGGGCGTCCACGAGCAGTACTTC
CDR3: CASSHEAQRTSGGVHEQYF

D: -
size: many
V: TRBV20-1
J: TRBJ2-3
DNA: TGCAGTGCCCCGACAGGCGGAGCAGATACGCAGTATTTT
CDR3: CSAPTGGADTQYF

D: -
size: few
V: TRBV30
J: TRBJ1-1
DNA: TGTGCCTGGAGTGTCGGCTCCATGAACACTGAAGCTTTCTTT
CDR3: CAWSVGSMNTEAFF

D: -
size: few
V: TRBV6-2/TRBV6-3
J: TRBJ2-1
DNA: TGTGCCAGCATCAAACGTGGGGAGGACAATGAGCAGTTCTTC
CDR3: CASIKRGEDNEQFF

D: -
size: few
V: TRBV29-1
J: TRBJ1-1
DNA: TGCAGCGTCATGAACACTGAAGCTTTCTTT
CDR3: CSVMNTEAFF

D: TRBD2
size: few
V: TRBV12-3/TRBV12-4
J: TRBJ2-3
DNA: TGTGCCAGCAGTGGGGGGGAGCGGGCAGATACGCAGTATTTT
CDR3: CASSGGERADTQYF

D: -
size: -
V: TRBV6-1
J: TRBJ1-5
DNA: TGTGCCGTACAGGAGCTTTATAGCAATCAGCCCCAGCATTTT
CDR3: CAVQELYSNQPQHF

D: -
size: -
V: TRBV3-1
J: TRBJ1-1
DNA: TGTGCCAGCTCCCAAGCGGGCGGTGGCACTGAAGCTTTCTTT
CDR3: CASSQAGGGTEAFF

D: TRBD1
size: many
V: TRBV10-3
J: TRBJ1-1
DNA: TGTGCCATCAGTCCCCACAGGGGCGCGAACACTGAAGCTTTCTTT
CDR3: CAISPHRGANTEAFF

D: -
size: -
V: TRBV5-6
J: TRBJ1-5
DNA: TGTGCCAGCAGCTCGTGGTTGGGGGGCGTTCAGCCCCAGCATTTT
CDR3: CASSSWLGGVQPQHF

D: -
size: -
V: TRBV11-2
J: TRBJ2-3
DNA: TGTGCCAGCAGCTCCCGTGCTAGCACAGATACGCAGTATTTT
CDR3: CASSSRASTDTQYF

D: -
size: once
V: TRBV6-1
J: TRBJ1-2
DNA: TGTGCCAGCCACGTCTTCGCGGGGTATGGCTACACCTTC
CDR3: CASHVFAGYGYTF

D: -
size: -
V: TRBV5-5
J: TRBJ1-5
DNA: TGTGCCAGCAGCCCCGAAGGGGGGGCGGCTCAGCCCCAGCATTTT
CDR3: CASSPEGGAAQPQHF

D: -
size: -
V: TRBV29-1
J: TRBJ2-7
DNA: TGCAGCGTTGAAGAAGGGCAGGGGCGTTCCTACGAGCAGTACTTC
CDR3: CSVEEGQGRSYEQYF

D: -
size: many
V: TRBV20-1
J: TRBJ1-6
DNA: TGCAGTGCTAGAGAAGCAGGGAAAAATAATTCACCCCTCCACTTT
CDR3: CSAREAGKNNSPLHF

D: TRBD1
size: many
V: TRBV5-1
J: TRBJ1-1
DNA: TGCGCCAGCAGCTTGCAGGGGACAGGGGGCTCTGAAGCTTTCTTT
CDR3: CASSLQGTGGSEAFF

D: -
size: -
V: TRBV7-9
J: TRBJ2-4
DNA: TGTGCCAGCAGTTTAAAAGGGGATTTGGGCAAAAACATTCAGTACTTC
CDR3: CASSLKGDLGKNIQYF